A single sample is the source of the 11 T cell receptor beta chains below, sequenced in a study of human T cells and chemical hapten exposure (dated by TCRdb to the early 2020s). Preparation of the library involved RACE. Sequencing relied on a NextSeq 500. The raw public reads went through TCRdb reprocessing: fastp at Q25, MiXCR clone calling, in-frame beta chains kept. Every distinct CDR3 protein forms one entry, paired with its most common genes and DNA. This sample is represented by under 200,000 distinct CDR3 sequences; almost 30% of them were singletons. The top ten constitute roughly 3% of the sample. This sample's time point label indicates: pre-sensitization, week 0. The treatment or condition label corresponds to: therapeutic diphenylcyclopropenone sensitization with weekly scalp DPC. The source material was whole blood, sampled in connection with sensitization to the hapten diphenylcyclopropenone (DPC). These receptors were taken from a woman aged 25 to 39 with alopecia areata. Some clones in this sample may be carry-over from other donors' samples.

Only a few counts were recorded for this clonotype. The chain recombines TRBV18 with TRBJ1-5; 8 bases match TRBD1. CDR3 length: 15 residues. V shed 3 bases, J shed 6 bases, and the junction held 7 bases outside the gene matches. The V gene's germline CDR1 is KGHSH and CDR2 LQKENI. Here the CDR3 reads CASSPQGAPGQPQHF. DNA of the CDR3: TGTGCCAGCTCACCCCAGGGGGCGCCTGGTCAGCCCCAGCATTTT.

This chain links TRBV2 with TRBJ1-4, with D uncertain. With 6 bases removed from V and 3 bases from J, the gap between germline ends came to 11 bases. The germline V gene encodes CDR1 SNHLY and CDR2 FYNNEI. CDR3 length: 14 amino acids. CDR3: CASSLEAANEKLFF. CDR3 coding DNA: TGTGCCAGCAGCCTTGAGGCGGCTAATGAAAAACTGTTTTTT. The full variable domain, with the rest looked up from reference TRBV2 and TRBJ1-4, is EPEVTQTPSHQVTQMGQEVILRCVPISNHLYFYWYRQILGQKVEFLVSFYNNEISEKSEIFDDQFSVERPDGSNFTLKIRSTKLEDSAMYFCASSLEAANEKLFFGSGTQLSVL.

Ten or more counts support this clonotype. CDR3 nucleotide sequence: TGTGCCATCAGTGATATTCTGACAGGGGGGAGTAACTATGGCTACACCTTC. Encoded protein: CAISDILTGGSNYGYTF. The J gene is TRBJ1-2, the V gene TRBV10-3, with 9 bases identical to TRBD1. Germline CDR1 reads ENHRY; CDR2 reads SYGVKD. With V trimmed by 3 bases and J by 1 base, 9 bases remained unmatched. The CDR3 has 17 residues.

This rearrangement joins TRBV28 to TRBJ2-1; 8 nucleotides line up with TRBD2. Germline assignment: CDR1 MDHEN and CDR2 SYDVKM. Trimming cost V 8 bases and J 2 bases; bases outside gene matches: 17. The CDR3 runs 18 residues. CDR3 sequence: CASPASAGDDLTYNEQFF. The CDR3 region has the DNA TGTGCCAGCCCGGCATCAGCGGGAGATGACTTGACCTACAATGAGCAGTTCTTC.

The chain carries TRBV6-6 and TRBJ1-5, with TRBD1 identical over 8 bases. Per the germline V gene, CDR1 is MNHNY and CDR2 is SVGAGI (reference sequence). Trimming removed 6 bases from V and 7 bases from J; junction bases left unmatched: 14. This CDR3 is 16 amino acids long. In DNA form, the CDR3 reads TGTGCCAGCAGATTAAGGGGCCAGGGGGCTAAACAGCCCCAGCATTTT. Protein: CASRLRGQGAKQPQHF.

This chain joins TRBV28 and TRBJ2-1; D possibly corresponds to TRBD1 (5 bases). Between the trimmed V and J ends, which lost 4 bases and 6 bases, there was a span of 16 bases. This CDR3 is built from 15 residues. The V gene's germline CDR1 is MDHEN and CDR2 SYDVKM. CDR3 amino acids: CASSSLVGARNEQFF. Here the CDR3 DNA reads TGTGCCAGCAGTTCCCTGGTAGGGGCCCGCAATGAGCAGTTCTTC.

This clonotype was seen a few times. This CDR3 is CASSPGQGETQYF. The CDR3 nucleotides read TGTGCCAGCAGCCCCGGACAGGGTGAGACCCAGTACTTC. The chain links TRBV7-2 to TRBJ2-5; 8 nucleotides line up with TRBD1. This CDR3 is built from 13 residues. Germline trimming cut 5 bases from V and 5 bases from J; bases unmatched to any gene: 4. The germline gives CDR1 SGHTA, CDR2 FQGNSA. The complete variable domain, with remaining parts taken from reference TRBV7-2 and TRBJ2-5, reads GAGVSQSPSNKVTEKGKDVELRCDPISGHTALYWYRQSLGQGLEFLIYFQGNSAPDKSGLPSDRFSAERTGGSVSTLTIQRTQQEDSAVYLCASSPGQGETQYFGPGTRLLVL.

This clonotype appeared a few times. The chain employs TRBV15 and TRBJ2-5, with TRBD2 matching over 7 bases. Germline CDR1 reads LNHNV; CDR2 reads YYDKDF (reference sequence). Trimming cost V 7 bases and J 7 bases; bases outside gene matches: 12. The CDR3 totals 14 residues. CDR3 bases: TGTGCCACCACTTTGAGCGGGGCCGAAGGGACCCAGTACTTC. This encodes CATTLSGAEGTQYF.

This clonotype was detected a few times. The V call is TRBV4-3, the J call TRBJ1-1; D remains unclear. Trimming cost V 0 bases and J 0 bases, with 8 bases left between them. This CDR3 comprises 15 residues. Germline V gene lookup returns CDR1 LGHNA and CDR2 YSLEER. This CDR3 reads CASSQEWVLNTEAFF. Here the CDR3 DNA reads TGCGCCAGCAGCCAAGAGTGGGTTCTGAACACTGAAGCTTTCTTT.

The genes are TRBV2 and TRBJ1-1; unclear D gene. The germline V gene has CDR1 SNHLY and CDR2 FYNNEI. The CDR3 loop spans 13 amino acids. Deletions cut 7 bases from V and 1 base from J, with 10 bases between. CDR3 amino acids: CASMEGPNTEAFF. In nucleotides, the CDR3 is TGTGCCAGCATGGAGGGTCCGAACACTGAAGCTTTCTTT.

The chain couples TRBV29-1 to TRBJ2-1; D is possibly TRBD1 or TRBD2 (5 bases each). Germline CDR1 is SQVTM and CDR2 is ANQGSEA. Trimming cost V 3 bases and J 7 bases, with 19 bases left between them. The CDR3 runs 15 residues. The CDR3 DNA follows: TGCAGCGTTGACCCGTACGGGACCGCAAGGAATGAGCAGTTCTTC. Amino acids: CSVDPYGTARNEQFF.